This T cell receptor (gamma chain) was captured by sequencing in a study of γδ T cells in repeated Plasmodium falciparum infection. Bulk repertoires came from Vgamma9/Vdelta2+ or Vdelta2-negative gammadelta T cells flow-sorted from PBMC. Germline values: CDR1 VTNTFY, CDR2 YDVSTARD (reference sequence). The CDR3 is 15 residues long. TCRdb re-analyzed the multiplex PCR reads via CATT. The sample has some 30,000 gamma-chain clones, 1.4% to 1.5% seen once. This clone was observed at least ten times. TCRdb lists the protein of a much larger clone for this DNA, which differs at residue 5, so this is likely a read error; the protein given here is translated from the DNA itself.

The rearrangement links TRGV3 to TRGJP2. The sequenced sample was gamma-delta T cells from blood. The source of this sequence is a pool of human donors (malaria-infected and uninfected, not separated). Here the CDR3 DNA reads TGTGCCACCTGGGGCAGGCAAAGTAGTGATTGGATCAAGACGTTT. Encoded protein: CATWGRQSSDWIKTF.